This record concerns one T cell receptor (beta chain) sequence. Measured with immunoSEQ multiplex PCR; TCRdb has only the in-frame clones, and not every one. The data hold under 250,000 clones, with 83% observed a single time. The CDR3 runs 13 residues. V was clipped by 7 bases and J by 6 bases; unmatched bases: 6. Looked up from germline, CDR1 is WSHSY and CDR2 is SAAADI. The sample originates from a study of blood T cell repertoires in COVID-19. Study information: The analysed material was cDNA or gDNA that came from T cells, B-cell-depleted T cells, or PBMCs.

This chain joins TRBV10-2 and TRBJ1-5; 7 bases are a match to TRBD1. The sequenced sample was PBMCs or T cells enriched from blood (not recorded which). The sequence was obtained from a woman in her forties or fifties who had been exposed to COVID-19. The CDR3 loop reads CASTSDRLQPQHF. In DNA form, the CDR3 reads TGCGCCAGCACCTCGGACAGGCTTCAGCCCCAGCATTTT.